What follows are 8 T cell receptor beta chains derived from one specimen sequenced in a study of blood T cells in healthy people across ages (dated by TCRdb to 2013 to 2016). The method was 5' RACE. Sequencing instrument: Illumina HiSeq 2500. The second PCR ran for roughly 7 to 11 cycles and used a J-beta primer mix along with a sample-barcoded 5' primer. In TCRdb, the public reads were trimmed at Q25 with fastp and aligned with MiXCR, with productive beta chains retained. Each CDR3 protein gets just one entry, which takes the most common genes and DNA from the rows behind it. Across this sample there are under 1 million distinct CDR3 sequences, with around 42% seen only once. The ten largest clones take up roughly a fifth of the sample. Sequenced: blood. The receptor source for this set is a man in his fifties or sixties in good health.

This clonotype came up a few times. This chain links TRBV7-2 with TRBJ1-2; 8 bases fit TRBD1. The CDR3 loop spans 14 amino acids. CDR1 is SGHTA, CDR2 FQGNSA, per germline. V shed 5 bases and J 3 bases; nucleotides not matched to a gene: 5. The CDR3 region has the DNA TGTGCCAGCAGCCCCGGACAGGGTTACTATGGCTACACCTTC. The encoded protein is CASSPGQGYYGYTF.

In DNA form, the CDR3 reads TGTGCCAGCAGCTTAAAACTTACCGTCTACGAGCAGTACTTC. The encoded protein is CASSLKLTVYEQYF. The J gene is TRBJ2-5, the V gene TRBV6-5; the D is unclear. The last part of the DNA fits TRBJ2-7 better; the J call may be wrong. CDR1 is MNHEY, CDR2 SVGAGI, per germline. The CDR3 covers 14 residues.

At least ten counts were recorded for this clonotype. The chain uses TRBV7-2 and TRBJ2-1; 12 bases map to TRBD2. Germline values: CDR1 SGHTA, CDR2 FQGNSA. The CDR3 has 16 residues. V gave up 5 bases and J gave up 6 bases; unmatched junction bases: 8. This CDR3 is CASSEASGGGRNEQFF. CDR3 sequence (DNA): TGTGCCAGCAGCGAGGCTAGCGGGGGGGGTCGCAATGAGCAGTTCTTC.

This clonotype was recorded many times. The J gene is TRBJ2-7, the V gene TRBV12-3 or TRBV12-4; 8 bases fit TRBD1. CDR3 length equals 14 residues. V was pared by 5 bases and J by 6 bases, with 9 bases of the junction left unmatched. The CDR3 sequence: CASSQDRTGSEQYF. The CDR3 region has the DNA TGTGCCAGCAGTCAAGACCGGACAGGGTCCGAGCAGTACTTC.

The CDR3: CASGTGLLNTEAFF. The CDR3 region has the DNA TGTGCCAGTGGGACAGGTCTCCTGAACACTGAAGCTTTCTTT. The chain employs TRBV6-5 and TRBJ1-1; 8 nucleotides match TRBD1. The CDR3 is made up of 14 amino acids. Trimming took 9 bases from V and 0 from J; bases not matched to a gene: 6. Germline CDR1 MNHEY, CDR2 SVGAGI.

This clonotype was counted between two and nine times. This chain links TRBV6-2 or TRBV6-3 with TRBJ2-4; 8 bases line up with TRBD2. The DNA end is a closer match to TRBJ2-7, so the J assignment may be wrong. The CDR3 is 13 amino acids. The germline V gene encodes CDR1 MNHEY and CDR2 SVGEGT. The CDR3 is CASKTGGTYEQYF. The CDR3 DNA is TGTGCCAGCAAAACGGGGGGGACCTACGAGCAGTACTTC.

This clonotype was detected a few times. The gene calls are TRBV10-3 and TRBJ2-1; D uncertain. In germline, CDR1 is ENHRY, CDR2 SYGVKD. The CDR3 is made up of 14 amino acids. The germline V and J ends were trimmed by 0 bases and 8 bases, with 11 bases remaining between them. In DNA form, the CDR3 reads TGTGCCATCAGTGAGTCTTTGGGAATCCATGAGCAGTTCTTC. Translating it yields CAISESLGIHEQFF.

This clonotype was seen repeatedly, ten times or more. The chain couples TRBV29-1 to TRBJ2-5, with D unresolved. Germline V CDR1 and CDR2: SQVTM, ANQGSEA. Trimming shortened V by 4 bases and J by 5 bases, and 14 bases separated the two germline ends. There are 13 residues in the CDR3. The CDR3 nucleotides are TGCAGCGTTGTATTGGCTGGGCTGGAGACCCAGTACTTC. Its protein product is CSVVLAGLETQYF.